Below, 23 T cell receptor beta chains from the same sample are listed, as sequenced in a study of T cell clonality in common variable immunodeficiency. Findings and caveats of the study: Common variable immunodeficiency TCR beta sequences reportedly had fewer deletions and N-nucleotide insertions.

No antigen has been identified for these receptors. Libraries were prepared by immunoSEQ multiplex PCR; TCRdb keeps only in-frame clonotypes and omits some of them. This sample has thousands of clones, each found more than once. The sample taken for sequencing was peripheral blood mononuclear cells. These receptors were collected from a human donor with common variable immunodeficiency.

About this clone itself: With the read ending 3 residues before the CDR3 end, the germline J gene is used to fill in that end. This rearrangement joins TRBV19 to TRBJ2-7; 8 positions match TRBD2. The CDR3 contains 15 residues. Germline CDR1 LNHDA, CDR2 SQIVND (reference sequence). V was pared by 1 base and J by 0 bases, with 2 bases of the junction left unmatched. This CDR3 is CASSIASGSSYEQYF. Incomplete CDR3 DNA: TGTGCCAGTAGTATAGCAAGCGGGAGCTCCTACGAG. Variable domain in full (rest from reference TRBV19 and TRBJ2-7): DGGITQSPKYLFRKEGQNVTLSCEQNLNHDAMYWYRQDPGQGLRLIYYSQIVNDFQKGDIAEGYSVSREKKESFPLTVTSAQKNPTAFYLCASSIASGSSYEQYFGPGTRLTVT.

Comments on this clone: Coverage ceases 3 residues before the CDR3 finishes, and the germline J gene fills in the end. V and J are TRBV19 and TRBJ1-1; TRBD1 agrees at 10 bases. This CDR3 is built from 12 residues. Germline V gene sequence: CDR1 LNHDA, CDR2 SQIVND (reference sequence). V gave up 8 bases and J gave up 4 bases; unmatched junction bases: 1. CDR3 region: CASWDRGTEAFF. CDR3 DNA (partial): TGTGCCAGTTGGGACAGGGGCACTGAA.

This clone has only a few counts. The CDR3 is cut off 3 residues early in the read; its end comes from the germline J gene. The rearrangement links TRBV18 to TRBJ1-1; D is ambiguous. The germline gives CDR1 KGHSH, CDR2 LQKENI. The CDR3 runs to 12 residues. V lost 6 bases and J 7 bases, leaving 12 bases between the germline ends. CDR3 in amino acids: CASSPFEGEAFF. CDR3 DNA (partial): TGTGCCAGCTCTCCTTTTGAGGGTGAA.

In this sample, this clone is medium-sized. The CDR3 extends 3 residues past the end of the read, so its final part is completed from the germline J gene. The chain joins TRBV14 to TRBJ2-1; D is possibly TRBD1 (6 bases). V lost 2 bases and J 0 bases, leaving 11 bases between the germline ends. This CDR3 region has 16 residues. Germline V lookup: CDR1 SGHDN, CDR2 FVKESK. Incomplete CDR3 DNA: TGTGCCAGCAGCCAACTGGGGGCCAGCTCCTACAATGAG. This sequence encodes CASSQLGASSYNE. The full CDR3 reads CASSQLGASSYNEQFF. The entire variable domain, with the rest obtained from reference TRBV14 and TRBJ2-1, is as follows: EAGVTQFPSHSVIEKGQTVTLRCDPISGHDNLYWYRRVMGKEIKFLLHFVKESKQDESGMPNNRFLAERTGGTYSTLKVQPAELEDSGVYFCASSQLGASSYNEQFFGPGTRLTVL.

Of note for this clone: The read comes to an end 3 residues before the CDR3 does, leaving the germline J gene to fill in the end. The rearrangement joins TRBV5-6 to TRBJ2-7; D is perhaps TRBD1 (6 bases). V dropped 0 bases and J dropped 6 bases, with 10 bases sitting between them. CDR1 is SGHDT, CDR2 YYEEEE, per germline. The CDR3 has 13 amino acids. The DNA read from the CDR3 is TGTGCCAGCAGCTTGGGGACAGCAGGCGAG. Its protein is CASSLGTAGE. From start to end, the CDR3 is CASSLGTAGEQYF.

This clone was seen a few times. The missing CDR3 end, 3 residues past where the read stops, is filled in from the germline J gene. The rearrangement uses TRBV6-1 and TRBJ2-3, with D possibly TRBD1 on 6 matching bases. CDR3 size: 13 residues. CDR1 and CDR2 (germline): MNHNS, SASEGT. The V and J ends lost 4 bases and 4 bases respectively, with 9 bases between them. Incomplete CDR3 DNA: TGTGCCAGCAGTGCCAGACAGGCAGATACG. Protein: CASSARQADT. The whole CDR3 protein is CASSARQADTQYF.

This clone came up a few times. The CDR3 end falls 3 residues outside the read, so it is completed with the germline J gene. The J gene is TRBJ2-2, the V gene TRBV7-9; the match to TRBD1 covers 11 bases. In germline, CDR1 is SEHNR, CDR2 FQNEAQ (reference sequence). V shed 8 bases, J shed 5 bases, and the junction held 7 bases outside the gene matches. This CDR3 region has 15 residues. CDR3 bases read: TGTGCCAGCGAGAAGGACAGGGGGCTTACCGGGGAG. Residues: CASEKDRGLTGE. Given in full, the CDR3 is CASEKDRGLTGELFF.

By sample fraction, this clone is medium-sized. The read halts 3 residues ahead of the CDR3 end, with the missing end drawn from the germline J gene. The same CDR3 is also encoded by other DNA sequences in this sample. The V and J genes are TRBV7-6 and TRBJ2-1, with 14 bases fitting TRBD2. The CDR3 length is 16 residues. Germline V gives CDR1 SGHVS, CDR2 FNYEAQ. Unmatched junction bases numbered 8, after V lost 5 bases and J lost 8 bases. This chain's CDR3 is CASSTGLAGESYEQFF. CDR3 DNA, as far as it was read: TGTGCCAGCAGCACGGGACTAGCGGGAGAGTCTTATGAG.

This clone was picked up a small number of times. The missing CDR3 end, 3 residues past where the read stops, is filled in from the germline J gene. V gene TRBV6-2 or TRBV6-3 combines with J gene TRBJ1-4; TRBD1 agrees at 7 bases. The V gene end was trimmed by 2 bases and the J gene end by 5 bases; junction bases not matched to a gene: 2. Germline CDR1 and CDR2: MNHEY and SVGEGT. CDR3 length equals 14 residues. This chain's CDR3 is CASSYGTENEKLFF. The covered CDR3 bases are TGTGCCAGCAGTTACGGGACAGAAAATGAAAAA.

There are a few counts of this clone. The CDR3 DNA, read in part, is TGTGCCAGCAGCTCTCGGTTGGATACG. This gives the protein CASSSRLDT. The full CDR3 is CASSSRLDTQYF. The chain couples TRBV6-2 or TRBV6-3 to TRBJ2-3; D is undetermined. The missing CDR3 end, 3 residues past where the read stops, is filled in from the germline J gene. CDR3 length equals 12 residues. Trimming shortened V by 6 bases and J by 6 bases, and 10 bases separated the two germline ends. Germline V gene sequence: CDR1 MNHEY, CDR2 SVGEGT.

The table lists this clone with a few counts. The CDR3 DNA, read in part, is TGTGCCAGCAGCTTAGGGACAGGAATCTACAATGAG. It specifies CASSLGTGIYNE. The complete CDR3 protein is CASSLGTGIYNEQFF. This chain links TRBV7-9 with TRBJ2-1; 7 bases match TRBD1. The sequence runs out 3 residues before the end of the CDR3; the remainder is reconstructed from the germline J gene. In germline, CDR1 is SEHNR, CDR2 FQNEAQ (reference sequence). V was clipped by 1 base and J by 3 bases; unmatched bases: 3. The CDR3 has 15 amino acids.

This clone showed up just a few times. The read terminates 3 residues before the CDR3 end, so the remaining end is supplied by the germline J gene. The chain has TRBV7-8 and TRBJ2-5, with TRBD1 matching over 8 bases. There are 16 residues in the CDR3. Germline lookup yields CDR1 SGHVS and CDR2 FQNEAQ. The ends lost 5 bases at V and 2 bases at J; junction bases unmatched: 10. CDR3 bases read: TGTGCCAGCAGCCCAACCGGGACAGGCACACAAGAGACC. Translated: CASSPTGTGTQET. The entire CDR3 is CASSPTGTGTQETQYF. The entire variable domain, with the rest obtained from reference TRBV7-8 and TRBJ2-5, is as follows: GAGVSQSPRYKVAKRGQDVALRCDPISGHVSLFWYQQALGQGPEFLTYFQNEAQLDKSGLPSDRFFAERPEGSVSTLKIQRTQQEDSAVYLCASSPTGTGTQETQYFGPGTRLLVL.

This clone is medium-sized within its sample. The read finishes 3 residues shy of the CDR3 end, and the germline J gene is used to complete it. The chain employs TRBV7-4 and TRBJ2-1; D call uncertain. The germline V and J ends were trimmed by 0 bases and 5 bases, with 11 bases remaining between them. In germline, CDR1 is SGHVT, CDR2 SQSDAQ. This CDR3 has 15 residues. The CDR3 spells CASSLAALRNNEQFF. Incomplete CDR3 DNA: TGTGCCAGCAGCTTAGCGGCCCTCCGAAACAATGAG.

A word on this clone: The read is 3 residues too short to cover the CDR3 end, so that end is filled in from the germline J gene. The rearrangement joins TRBV7-2 to TRBJ2-1; 8 bases align to TRBD2. The trim removed 6 bases at V and 3 bases at J, leaving 4 bases unmatched. CDR1 and CDR2 (germline): SGHTA, FQGNSA. The CDR3 is made up of 14 amino acids. This CDR3 reads CASRAGGDYNEQFF. The covered CDR3 bases are TGTGCCAGCAGGGCGGGGGGCGACTACAATGAG.

This clone showed up just a few times. The read terminates 3 residues before the CDR3 end, so the remaining end is supplied by the germline J gene. The chain employs TRBV18 and TRBJ2-7; D unclear. Germline lookup yields CDR1 KGHSH and CDR2 LQKENI. V was shortened by 3 bases and J by 4 bases, with 7 bases between the two germline ends. CDR3 length: 12 amino acids. The CDR3 loop is CASSPEGYEQYF. The CDR3 DNA, read in part, is TGTGCCAGCTCACCTGAAGGGTACGAG. Complete variable domain (other parts from reference TRBV18 and TRBJ2-7): NAGVMQNPRHLVRRRGQEARLRCSPMKGHSHVYWYRQLPEEGLKFMVYLQKENIIDESGMPKERFSAEFPKEGPSILRIQQVVRGDSAAYFCASSPEGYEQYFGPGTRLTVT.

This clone was seen only a few times. Incomplete CDR3 DNA: TGTGCCACCCGTCATCGTACAGGGCTGTTAAACTACGAG. Translating it yields CATRHRTGLLNYE. The entire CDR3 sequence reads CATRHRTGLLNYEQYF. This chain links TRBV2 with TRBJ2-7, with a weak D call TRBD1 (6 bases). The CDR3 end falls 3 residues outside the read, so it is completed with the germline J gene. V dropped 10 bases and J dropped 3 bases, with 25 bases sitting between them. The CDR3 is 16 amino acids. CDR1 SNHLY and CDR2 FYNNEI come from the germline V gene.

In regard to this clone: From the germline J gene comes the end of the CDR3, since the read stops 3 residues before it. This chain uses TRBV18 with TRBJ2-1, with 7 bases lining up with TRBD1. The junction had 11 bases not matched to a gene; V was cut back by 3 bases and J by 6 bases. This CDR3 comprises 16 residues. Germline CDR1 KGHSH, CDR2 LQKENI. The CDR3 sequence: CASSPNIQGQGNEQFF. The sequenced CDR3 bases are TGTGCCAGCTCACCTAATATACAGGGGCAGGGCAATGAG.

As to this clone: Sequencing ends 3 residues short of the CDR3 end; the germline J gene provides the rest. The chain uses TRBV7-9 and TRBJ1-1, with 10 positions matching TRBD1. This CDR3 is built from 15 residues. Germline values: CDR1 SEHNR, CDR2 FQNEAQ (reference sequence). V dropped 4 bases and J dropped 1; count of bases not matched to a gene: 3. The DNA read from the CDR3 is TGTGCCAGCAGCTACAGGGACAGGGGGAACACTGAA. This gives the protein CASSYRDRGNTE. The entire CDR3 protein reads CASSYRDRGNTEAFF.

For this clone: The sequenced fragment ends 3 residues before the CDR3 boundary, so the rest is inferred from the germline J gene. The chain combines TRBV11-2 with TRBJ2-1; tentatively, D is TRBD1 (6 bases). From germline, CDR1 is SGHAT and CDR2 FQNNGV. Trimming pared 6 bases from V and 0 bases from J, leaving 12 bases between. The CDR3 has 15 residues. The CDR3 sequence is CASSLGAGSYNEQFF. The DNA read from the CDR3 is TGTGCCAGCAGTTTGGGGGCAGGCTCCTACAATGAG.

This clone was detected only a few times. The read ends 3 residues before the CDR3 terminus; that terminus is restored from the germline J gene. The chain recombines TRBV6-2 or TRBV6-3 with TRBJ2-7, with a weak D call TRBD2 (6 bases). The germline V and J ends were trimmed by 4 bases and 2 bases, with 9 bases remaining between them. Per the germline V gene, CDR1 is MNHEY and CDR2 is SVGEGT. The CDR3 runs to 13 residues. CDR3 DNA, as far as it was read: TGTGCCAGCAGTTTGCGGGAAACCTACGAG. Translating gives CASSLRETYE. The whole CDR3 sequence is CASSLRETYEQYF.

In this sample, this clone turned up a few times. The read gets to within 3 residues of the CDR3 end, and the germline J gene fills in the rest. The rearrangement uses TRBV20-1 and TRBJ2-3; the match to TRBD2 covers 11 bases. Germline CDR1 reads DFQATT; CDR2 reads SNEGSKA (reference sequence). CDR3 length: 17 amino acids. V was pared by 5 bases and J by 0 bases, with 10 bases of the junction left unmatched. The DNA read from the CDR3 is TGCAGTGCTCTACTAGCGGGAGTGGCCCCTAGCACAGATACG. It encodes CSALLAGVAPSTDT. The full CDR3 sequence reads CSALLAGVAPSTDTQYF.

Concerning this clone: The read halts 3 residues ahead of the CDR3 end, with the missing end drawn from the germline J gene. V and J are TRBV19 and TRBJ2-5, with TRBD1 identical over 7 bases. The V gene's germline CDR1 is LNHDA and CDR2 SQIVND (reference sequence). The junction had 6 bases not matched to a gene; V was cut back by 6 bases and J by 2 bases. There are 14 residues in the CDR3. The sequenced part of the CDR3 DNA is TGTGCCAGTAGGAATACAGGGGTTCAAGAGACC. Residues: CASRNTGVQET. The entire CDR3 reads CASRNTGVQETQYF.

CDR3 loop: CASSPIPLGPADEQYF. The covered CDR3 bases are TGTGCCAGCTCACCAATACCGTTGGGCCCCGCCGACGAG. This chain uses TRBV18 with TRBJ2-7; D uncertain. The CDR3 goes on 3 residues after the read ends, and that part is filled in from the germline J gene. The V gene lost 2 bases and the J gene lost 5 bases, with 19 bases spanning the gap. CDR1 is KGHSH, CDR2 LQKENI, per germline. The CDR3 is 16 amino acids.